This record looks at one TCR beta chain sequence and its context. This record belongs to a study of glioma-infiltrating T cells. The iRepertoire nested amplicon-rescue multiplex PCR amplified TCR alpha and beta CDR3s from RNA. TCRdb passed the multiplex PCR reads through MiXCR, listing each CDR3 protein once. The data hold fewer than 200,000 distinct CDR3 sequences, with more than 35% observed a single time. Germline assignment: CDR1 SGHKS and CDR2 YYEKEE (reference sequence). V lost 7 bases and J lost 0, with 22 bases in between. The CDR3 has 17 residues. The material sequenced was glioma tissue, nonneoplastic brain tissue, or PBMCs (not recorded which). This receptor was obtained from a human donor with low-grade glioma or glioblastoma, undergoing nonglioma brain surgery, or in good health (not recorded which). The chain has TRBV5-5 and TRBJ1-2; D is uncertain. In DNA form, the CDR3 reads TGTGCCAGCCTTAAACGACAACCTATACCAGCTAACTATGGCTACACCTTC. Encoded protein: CASLKRQPIPANYGYTF.